The present TCR beta chain was sequenced within a study of identical twins. Points on this clonotype: The antigen is undetermined.

MiXCR, run by TCRdb on the 5' RACE reads, gives a single entry per CDR3 protein. The sample shows about 1.7 million distinct CDR3 sequences, about 32% of them seen only once. Whole-study findings and limits: Fewer insertions characterized abundant cord blood beta clonotypes, whereas memory repertoires showed none.

This receptor was identified in a newborn girl in good health. Source material: cord blood.

The CDR3 bases are TGCAGTGCTAGAGAAGGAGGGACCTACACAGATACGCAGTATTTT. The encoded protein is CSAREGGTYTDTQYF. J is TRBJ2-3 and V is TRBV20-1, with D possibly being TRBD2 (6 bases). The CDR3 loop spans 15 amino acids. Trimming took 0 bases from V and 2 from J, leaving 12 bases between them. Germline V gene sequence: CDR1 DFQATT, CDR2 SNEGSKA (reference sequence).